This TCR beta chain originates from a study of blood T cell repertoires in COVID-19. V shed 8 bases and J 5 bases; nucleotides not matched to a gene: 9. This CDR3 contains 13 residues. Germline V gene sequence: CDR1 MNHEY, CDR2 SMNVEV (reference sequence). Clones were sequenced by immunoSEQ multiplex PCR, and TCRdb holds only the in-frame ones, with some missing. The sample shows 150,000 to 200,000 clones, around 89% of them seen only once. The genes are TRBV27 and TRBJ2-7; 7 bases agree with TRBD2. This receptor was taken from a man aged 18 to 35 who had recovered from COVID-19. Sequencing was carried out using peripheral blood. CDR3 amino acids: CASGIGRENEQYF. For the CDR3, the DNA is TGTGCCAGCGGGATTGGGCGGGAGAACGAGCAGTACTTC.